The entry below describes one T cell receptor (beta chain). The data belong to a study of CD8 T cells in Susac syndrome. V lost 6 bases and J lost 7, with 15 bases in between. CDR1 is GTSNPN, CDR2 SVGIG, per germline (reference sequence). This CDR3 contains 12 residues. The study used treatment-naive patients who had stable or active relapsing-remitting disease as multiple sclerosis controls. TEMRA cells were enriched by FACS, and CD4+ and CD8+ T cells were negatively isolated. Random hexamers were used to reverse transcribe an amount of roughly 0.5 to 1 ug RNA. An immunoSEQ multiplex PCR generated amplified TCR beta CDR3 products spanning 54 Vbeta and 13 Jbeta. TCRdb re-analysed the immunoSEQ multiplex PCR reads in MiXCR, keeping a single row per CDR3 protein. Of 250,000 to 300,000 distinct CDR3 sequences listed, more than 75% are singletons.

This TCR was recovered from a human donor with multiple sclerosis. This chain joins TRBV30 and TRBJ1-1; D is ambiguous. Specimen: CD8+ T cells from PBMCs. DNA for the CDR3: TGTGCCTGCCTACCCGGGCCCCTTGAAGCTTTCTTT. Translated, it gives CACLPGPLEAFF.